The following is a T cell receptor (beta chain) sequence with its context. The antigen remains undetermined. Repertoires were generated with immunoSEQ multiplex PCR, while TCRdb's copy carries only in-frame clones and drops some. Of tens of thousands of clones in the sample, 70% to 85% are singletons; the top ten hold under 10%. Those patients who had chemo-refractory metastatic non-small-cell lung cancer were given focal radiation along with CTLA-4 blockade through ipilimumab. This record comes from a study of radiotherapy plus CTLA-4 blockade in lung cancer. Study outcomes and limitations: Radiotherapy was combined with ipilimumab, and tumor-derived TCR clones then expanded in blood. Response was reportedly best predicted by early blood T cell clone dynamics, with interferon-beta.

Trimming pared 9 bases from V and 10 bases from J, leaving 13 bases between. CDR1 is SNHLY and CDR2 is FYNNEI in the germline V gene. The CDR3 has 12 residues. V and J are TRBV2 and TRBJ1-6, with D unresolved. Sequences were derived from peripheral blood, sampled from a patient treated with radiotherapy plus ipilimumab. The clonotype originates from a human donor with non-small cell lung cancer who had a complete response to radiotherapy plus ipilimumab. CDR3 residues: CARARQNSPLHF. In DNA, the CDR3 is TGTGCCAGAGCAAGGCAGAACTCACCCCTCCACTTT.